These 31 T cell receptor beta chains originate from one sample sequenced in a study of T-cell reconstitution after alpha-beta-depleted transplantation in children. Study-wide results and caveats: Newly generated T cells supplied most T-cell counts and diversity one year post-transplant.

Unique molecular identifiers were incorporated into the prepared TCRbeta library. MiXCR was run by TCRdb on the PCR reads, yielding one entry per CDR3 protein. The sample has 330,000 or so distinct CDR3 sequences; less than 9.5% are singletons. Their antigens remain unidentified. The source material was peripheral blood, sampled 360 days after TCRalphabeta/CD19-depleted stem cell transplant. All receptors derive from a female patient younger than 10 who had a stem cell transplant for Fanconi anemia, so the T cells may come from the graft donor.

This clonotype was seen repeatedly, ten times or more. This chain uses TRBV29-1 with TRBJ1-1, with unresolved D. Germline loops: CDR1 SQVTM, CDR2 ANQGSEA. The CDR3 totals 11 residues. V gave up 4 bases and J gave up 6 bases, with 9 bases separating them. CDR3 sequence (DNA): TGCAGCGTTGGGGGTAGCGCTGAAGCTTTCTTT. The encoded protein is CSVGGSAEAFF.

This clonotype was seen at least ten times. This chain uses TRBV11-3 with TRBJ1-6; possible D gene TRBD1, 6 bases. The germline V gene encodes CDR1 SGHNT and CDR2 YENEEA. The CDR3 is 18 residues long. Trimming left V 1 base short and J 5 bases short, with 18 bases between. In DNA, the CDR3 is TGTGCCAGCAGCTTAGGGAGACCGGGACACTTGAATAATTCACCCCTCCACTTT. It specifies CASSLGRPGHLNNSPLHF.

This clonotype was seen more than once but under ten times. The rearrangement joins TRBV4-2 to TRBJ1-3, with D perhaps TRBD1 (5 bases). The CDR3 runs 15 residues. Germline V gene lookup returns CDR1 LGHNA and CDR2 YNFKEQ. Trimming removed 4 bases at V and 8 bases at J, with 18 bases between. The CDR3 is CASSLTVGVRDTIYF. The CDR3 DNA reads TGTGCCAGCAGCCTGACAGTGGGTGTACGCGACACCATATATTTT.

The rearrangement links TRBV6-2 or TRBV6-3 to TRBJ1-6; weak D call: TRBD1 (6 bases). The CDR3 length is 16 residues. Between the trimmed V and J ends, which lost 1 base and 11 bases, there was a span of 18 bases. Germline CDR1 MNHEY, CDR2 SVGEGT. CDR3 sequence: CASSYLGQTAYPPLHF. DNA for the CDR3: TGTGCCAGCAGTTACTTAGGACAGACGGCCTACCCACCCCTCCACTTT.

There are many counts of this clonotype. V usage is TRBV18 and J usage is TRBJ2-7; D is unresolved. The germline V and J ends were trimmed by 3 bases and 3 bases, with 12 bases remaining between them. The CDR3 has 14 amino acids. In germline, CDR1 is KGHSH, CDR2 LQKENI. The CDR3 DNA reads TGTGCCAGCTCACCTTCTGACGGGCGCTACGAGCAGTACTTC. Residues: CASSPSDGRYEQYF.

This clonotype was seen ten or more times. V and J are TRBV12-3 or TRBV12-4 and TRBJ2-5, with D perhaps TRBD2 (5 bases). V was clipped by 6 bases and J by 4 bases, with 12 bases between them. The CDR3 length is 13 residues. The CDR3 nucleotides are TGTGCCAGCAGCCGGACGGGGTTAGAGACCCAGTACTTC. Encoded protein: CASSRTGLETQYF.

The sample holds a few counts of this clonotype. The CDR3, as DNA: TGTGCCAGCAGGCCCGGGGGGGAGTCGACAGATACGCAGTATTTT. Encoded protein: CASRPGGESTDTQYF. The chain carries TRBV2 and TRBJ2-3; TRBD2 matches 8 bases. The CDR3 is 15 residues long. CDR1 is SNHLY and CDR2 is FYNNEI in the germline V gene. The V segment lost 6 bases and the J segment 3 bases; nucleotides outside the gene matches: 8. Filled out from reference TRBV2 and TRBJ2-3, the complete variable domain reads EPEVTQTPSHQVTQMGQEVILRCVPISNHLYFYWYRQILGQKVEFLVSFYNNEISEKSEIFDDQFSVERPDGSNFTLKIRSTKLEDSAMYFCASRPGGESTDTQYFGPGTRLTVL.

This clonotype was seen a few times. The chain recombines TRBV9 with TRBJ1-1, with D possibly TRBD1 on 5 matching bases. This CDR3 comprises 15 residues. Trimming shortened V by 0 bases and J by 5 bases, and 14 bases separated the two germline ends. Germline V CDR1 and CDR2: SGDLS, YYNGEE. This CDR3 reads CASSVAGLPGTEAFF. DNA for the CDR3: TGTGCCAGCAGCGTAGCGGGACTTCCGGGGACTGAAGCTTTCTTT. Combining the CDR3 with reference TRBV9 and TRBJ1-1 gives the whole variable domain DSGVTQTPKHLITATGQRVTLRCSPRSGDLSVYWYQQSLDQGLQFLIQYYNGEERAKGNILERFSAQQFPDLHSELNLSSLELGDSALYFCASSVAGLPGTEAFFGQGTRLTVV.

At least ten counts were recorded for this clonotype. The J gene is TRBJ1-5, the V gene TRBV20-1, with TRBD1 matching 10 bases. Per the germline V gene, CDR1 is DFQATT and CDR2 is SNEGSKA (reference sequence). The CDR3 covers 15 residues. Losses at the gene ends were 6 bases for V and 5 bases for J; bases not matched to a gene: 10. The CDR3 is CSAARDRGRDQPQHF. As DNA, the CDR3 is TGCAGTGCAGCCCGGGACAGGGGTCGAGATCAGCCCCAGCATTTT.

This clonotype was seen at least ten times. This chain links TRBV20-1 with TRBJ1-4; 7 positions agree with TRBD1. V dropped 3 bases and J dropped 8; count of bases not matched to a gene: 9. Per the germline V gene, CDR1 is DFQATT and CDR2 is SNEGSKA (reference sequence). CDR3 length: 14 residues. This chain's CDR3 is CSAREGASPEKLFF. CDR3 DNA sequence: TGCAGTGCTAGGGAGGGGGCCTCCCCCGAAAAACTGTTTTTT.

This clonotype was observed a few times. CDR3 bases: TGCGCCAGCAGCCACCCGGGACTAGCGGCCTACGAGCAGTACTTC. This codes for CASSHPGLAAYEQYF. The chain has TRBV10-1 and TRBJ2-7, with 11 bases matching TRBD2. The germline CDR1 and CDR2 sequences are WNHNN and SYGVQD (reference sequence). The CDR3 is 15 residues long. J was trimmed by 2 bases and V by 6 bases; bases with no gene match: 6.

This clonotype was seen a few times. The rearrangement uses TRBV6-1 and TRBJ1-5, with D maybe TRBD1 (6 bases). Trimming stripped 6 bases from V and 3 bases from J, with 15 bases between. Germline assignment: CDR1 MNHNS and CDR2 SASEGT. The CDR3 loop spans 15 amino acids. The CDR3 nucleotides are TGTGCCAGCAGGGTTTCCGGACAGAACAATCAGCCCCAGCATTTT. Its protein product is CASRVSGQNNQPQHF.

J is TRBJ1-2 and V is TRBV7-2; D ambiguous. From germline, CDR1 is SGHTA and CDR2 FQGNSA. Trimming shortened V by 4 bases and J by 8 bases, and 14 bases separated the two germline ends. This CDR3 is 13 amino acids long. The CDR3 is CASSSHEGTGYTF. CDR3 nucleotides: TGTGCCAGCAGCTCCCACGAGGGTACAGGCTACACCTTC.

This clonotype appeared many times. The chain uses TRBV24-1 and TRBJ2-3; D ambiguous. V was cut by 4 bases and J by 3 bases, with 16 bases left in between. Germline V gene data show CDR1 as KGHDR and CDR2 as SFDVKD. This CDR3 is built from 16 residues. The CDR3 protein is CATSDPRAVTTDTQYF. In DNA, the CDR3 is TGTGCCACCAGTGACCCCCGGGCCGTAACTACAGATACGCAGTATTTT.

This clonotype was seen many times. J is TRBJ2-7 and V is TRBV27; no firm D call. CDR3 length: 19 amino acids. V was clipped by 6 bases and J by 2 bases, with 29 bases between them. The V gene's germline CDR1 is MNHEY and CDR2 SMNVEV (reference sequence). This CDR3 is CASSSRLLISTTIPYEQYF. The CDR3 DNA is TGTGCCAGCAGCTCTCGCCTTCTCATCTCAACAACAATACCCTACGAGCAGTACTTC.

This clonotype has just a few counts. The V gene is TRBV5-6, the J gene TRBJ1-2; D unclear. Germline CDR1 SGHDT, CDR2 YYEEEE. V lost 2 bases and J 4 bases, leaving 9 bases between the germline ends. This CDR3 is built from 13 residues. The CDR3 bases are TGTGCCAGCAGCTTATCGGCTACCTATGGCTACACCTTC. As protein: CASSLSATYGYTF.

This clonotype was seen ten or more times. V is TRBV25-1 and J is TRBJ2-5, with 13 bases that match TRBD2. CDR1 is MGHDK, CDR2 SYGVNS, per germline. Trimming at V came to 4 bases and at J to 2 bases, leaving 7 bases not matched to a gene. The length of the CDR3 is 17 residues. CDR3 DNA: TGTGCCAGCAGTGCCACTAGCGGGAGGGCCCGGCAAGAGACCCAGTACTTC. Its translation is CASSATSGRARQETQYF.

This clonotype turned up a few times. The CDR3 region is CAWSRTGGPTGELFF. The CDR3 DNA reads as TGTGCCTGGAGTCGAACGGGGGGTCCCACCGGGGAGCTGTTTTTT. The rearrangement links TRBV30 to TRBJ2-2; 7 nucleotides line up with TRBD2. Germline V gene sequence: CDR1 GTSNPN, CDR2 SVGIG (reference sequence). The CDR3 has 15 residues. Trimming cost V 2 bases and J 4 bases; bases outside gene matches: 7.

This clonotype was counted at least ten times. The gene calls are TRBV15 and TRBJ2-1; 8 bases match TRBD2. V gave up 0 bases and J gave up 6 bases; unmatched junction bases: 7. The CDR3 covers 16 residues. Germline-derived CDR1 and CDR2 are LNHNV and YYDKDF (reference sequence). DNA of the CDR3: TGTGCCACCAGCAGAGAAGTTAGCGGGGCCCCCAATGAGCAGTTCTTC. It encodes CATSREVSGAPNEQFF.

This chain connects TRBV2 to TRBJ2-3; the D is unclear. The CDR3 runs to 16 residues. Trimming cost V 6 bases and J 0 bases, with 16 bases left between them. Germline-derived CDR1 and CDR2 are SNHLY and FYNNEI. CDR3 in DNA: TGTGCCAGCAGCCATTTCTTTGGAACTAGCACAGATACGCAGTATTTT. Residues: CASSHFFGTSTDTQYF.

The sample holds a few counts of this clonotype. The gene calls are TRBV20-1 and TRBJ1-1; 10 bases align to TRBD1. Germline V gene lookup returns CDR1 DFQATT and CDR2 SNEGSKA (reference sequence). The CDR3 is 13 residues long. With V trimmed by 5 bases and J by 6 bases, 6 bases remained unmatched. CDR3 nucleotide sequence: TGCAGTGCTCCCCGGGACAGGGGCTCTGAAGCTTTCTTT. The encoded protein is CSAPRDRGSEAFF.

The rearrangement joins TRBV6-2 or TRBV6-3 to TRBJ2-7; weak D call: TRBD1 (6 bases). V gave up 0 bases and J gave up 5 bases, with 14 bases separating them. Germline CDR1 is MNHEY and CDR2 is SVGEGT. The CDR3 extends over 15 amino acids. This CDR3 reads CASSYSAGDKHEQYF. In nucleotides, the CDR3 is TGTGCCAGCAGTTACTCTGCAGGGGACAAACACGAGCAGTACTTC.

This clonotype was seen at least ten times. This rearrangement joins TRBV25-1 to TRBJ2-3; D is possibly TRBD1 (6 bases). The ends were cut back, 1 base at V and 2 bases at J, with 10 bases in the middle. The CDR3 has 15 amino acids. The germline CDR1 and CDR2 sequences are MGHDK and SYGVNS. CDR3 sequence: CASSEFRGVTDTQYF. The CDR3 bases are TGTGCCAGCAGTGAATTCAGGGGCGTCACAGATACGCAGTATTTT. Full variable domain (remainder filled in from reference TRBV25-1 and TRBJ2-3): EADIYQTPRYLVIGTGKKITLECSQTMGHDKMYWYQQDPGMELHLIHYSYGVNSTEKGDLSSESTVSRIRTEHFPLTLESARPSHTSQYLCASSEFRGVTDTQYFGPGTRLTVL.

This clonotype was found many times. The chain links TRBV20-1 to TRBJ2-7; perhaps TRBD2 as D (5 bases). The V end lost 4 bases, the J end lost 2 bases, and 15 bases lay between the germline ends. CDR1 DFQATT and CDR2 SNEGSKA come from the germline V gene (reference sequence). The CDR3 spans 14 residues. In nucleotides, the CDR3 is TGCAGTGCTACATCAGCGGCGCCGGCCTACGAGCAGTACTTC. This sequence encodes CSATSAAPAYEQYF.

This clonotype showed up many times. The V and J genes are TRBV27 and TRBJ2-3; 8 bases line up with TRBD1. V lost 5 bases to trimming and J lost 1 base; unmatched junction nucleotides: 11. The CDR3 totals 17 residues. The V gene's germline CDR1 is MNHEY and CDR2 SMNVEV (reference sequence). CDR3 nucleotide sequence: TGTGCCAGCAGTATCCTCCAGGGGGCCGGGGGCACAGATACGCAGTATTTT. This codes for CASSILQGAGGTDTQYF.

This clonotype was found many times. This chain links TRBV29-1 with TRBJ1-2; the match to TRBD1 covers 8 bases. The CDR3 consists of 14 residues. Germline trimming cut 0 bases from V and 5 bases from J; bases unmatched to any gene: 5. The germline V gene encodes CDR1 SQVTM and CDR2 ANQGSEA. The CDR3 here is CSVEDLGQEYGYTF. DNA for the CDR3: TGCAGCGTTGAAGACCTGGGACAGGAATATGGCTACACCTTC. Supplemented by reference TRBV29-1 and TRBJ1-2, the full variable domain reads SAVISQKPSRDICQRGTSLTIQCQVDSQVTMMFWYRQQPGQSLTLIATANQGSEATYESGFVIDKFPISRPNLTFSTLTVSNMSPEDSSIYLCSVEDLGQEYGYTFGSGTRLTVV.

The J gene is TRBJ1-5, the V gene TRBV7-3, with 11 positions matching TRBD1. This CDR3 comprises 20 residues. The V segment lost 1 base and the J segment 0 bases; nucleotides outside the gene matches: 11. Germline assignment: CDR1 SGHTA and CDR2 FQGTGA. The DNA of the CDR3 is TGTGCCAGCAGCTTAAATTTGGGACAGGGGGTTACTTATAGCAATCAGCCCCAGCATTTT. It yields the protein CASSLNLGQGVTYSNQPQHF.

This clonotype was observed many times. V and J are TRBV9 and TRBJ2-3; D might be TRBD2 (5 bases). CDR1 is SGDLS and CDR2 is YYNGEE in the germline V gene. Trimming removed 6 bases from V and 2 bases from J, with 7 bases in between. CDR3 size: 12 residues. CDR3 coding DNA: TGTGCCAGCACGAGGGTCACAGATACGCAGTATTTT. Protein sequence: CASTRVTDTQYF.

The V gene is TRBV7-2, the J gene TRBJ2-3; 8 nucleotides agree with TRBD2. The J segment lost 5 bases and the V segment lost 1 base, leaving 11 bases of the junction unmatched. This CDR3 is built from 17 residues. Germline assignment: CDR1 SGHTA and CDR2 FQGNSA. The CDR3 DNA follows: TGTGCCAGCAGCTTAGTGTCTGGCGGGAGGTGGGGAGATACGCAGTATTTT. This translates into CASSLVSGGRWGDTQYF.

The V gene is TRBV7-9, the J gene TRBJ1-2; no definite D call. Trimming removed 1 base from V and 5 bases from J, with 11 bases in between. From germline, CDR1 is SEHNR and CDR2 FQNEAQ (reference sequence). The CDR3 has 14 amino acids. The CDR3 DNA follows: TGTGCCAGCAGCTTAGAGGCCAGGAGATATGGCTACACCTTC. Protein: CASSLEARRYGYTF. The full variable domain, its missing parts supplied by reference TRBV7-9 and TRBJ1-2, is DTGVSQNPRHKITKRGQNVTFRCDPISEHNRLYWYRQTLGQGPEFLTYFQNEAQLEKSRLLSDRFSAERPKGSFSTLEIQRTEQGDSAMYLCASSLEARRYGYTFGSGTRLTVV.

On this clonotype itself: Because the CDR3 is missing its conserved closing phenylalanine or tryptophan, this is likely a read error. The rearrangement links TRBV6-6 to TRBJ2-7, with TRBD2 identical over 7 bases. This CDR3 spans 12 amino acids. The germline gives CDR1 MNHNY, CDR2 SVGAGI (reference sequence). The trim removed 8 bases at V and 5 bases at J, leaving 6 bases unmatched. CDR3 bases: TGTGCCAGCGGGTGGGCGGGAGACGAGCAGTACTGC. The encoded protein is CASGWAGDEQYC.